This T cell receptor (beta chain) was recorded in a study of early T cells in non-severe SARS-CoV-2 infection. Individual cDNA molecules received unique molecular identifiers during library preparation. Using its own MiXCR run on the 5' RACE reads, TCRdb lists one record per CDR3 protein. The sample consists of roughly 80,000 distinct CDR3 sequences, 5.5% to 7.5% of them appearing once. This clonotype has a count of ten or more. The germline V and J ends were trimmed by 2 bases and 7 bases, with 15 bases remaining between them. CDR3 length equals 15 residues. CDR1 and CDR2 from the germline V gene are SEHNR and FQNEAQ (reference sequence).

The receptor was isolated from an adult who was a healthcare worker with PCR-confirmed SARS-CoV-2 infection or an uninfected control (not recorded which). The chain links TRBV7-9 to TRBJ2-1; no clear D gene. The sample taken for sequencing was whole blood. CDR3 in amino acids: CASSLPVSKGNEQFF. The CDR3 DNA is TGTGCCAGCAGCTTACCGGTCAGTAAAGGGAATGAGCAGTTCTTC.